The subject of this entry is one T cell receptor beta chain. Antigen unknown. This may stem from a read error, because a much larger clone lies one nucleotide away. Germline-derived CDR1 and CDR2 are SGHRS and YFSETQ. The CDR3 sequence is 14 residues long. Ophthalmopathy cases met thresholds of Clinical Activity Score at least 3, NOSPECS grade at least 4 and duration under 3 months. Diagnosing involved the use of clinical symptoms, serum thyroxine and TRAb, thyroid ultrasound and orbital computed tomography. Amplification of TCR beta CDR3 regions was performed using RNA transcripts as template. First-round RT-PCR with HTBI primers amplified the TCR CDR3 region. TCRdb reanalysed the multiplex PCR reads using MiXCR and keeps one entry per CDR3 protein. Here the sample spans 300,000 to 400,000 distinct CDR3 sequences, under 20% being singletons. This record comes from a study of T cells in Graves' hyperthyroidism and ophthalmopathy. The study, taken as a whole, reports: Ophthalmopathy and stable hyperthyroidism were told apart by a 13 V-J model. Clonotypes that were expanded in thyroid above 0.001 mostly appeared in blood too.

Sequenced: blood. This TCR came from a man aged 18 to 29 with Graves' ophthalmopathy. This chain uses TRBV5-1 with TRBJ2-7, with 8 bases that match TRBD1. CDR3 region: CPSSYGQGDYEQYF. The DNA of the CDR3 is TGCCCCAGCAGCTATGGACAGGGTGACTACGAGCAGTACTTC.